The table lists the clone carrying this TCR beta chain with many counts. TCRdb passed the 5' RACE reads through MiXCR, listing each CDR3 protein once. The sample consists of more than 100,000 distinct CDR3 sequences, roughly 6% of them appearing once. The source of the sample is a study of T-cell memory formation after mild COVID-19. The receptor's source is an adult woman who had mild COVID-19 (a few samples of this study predate the infection). Cell type and time point are not known. The sample was PBMCs or a T cell subset sorted from them (not recorded which).

CDR3 nucleotides: TGTGCCAGCACGCGGCCCCCCGGGGAGCTGTTTTTT. Translating it yields CASTRPPGELFF. The chain links TRBV27 to TRBJ2-2; D unclear. V lost 7 bases and J lost 6, with 9 bases in between. In germline, CDR1 is MNHEY, CDR2 SMNVEV (reference sequence). CDR3 size: 12 residues.